One and the same sample provided the 10 T cell receptor beta chains below, sequenced in a study of Ad26.COV2.S vaccination and SARS-CoV-2 variants. As for treatment: roughly 18 received Ad26.COV2.S at low or high dose, single or two shots; about 5 received placebo; per-sample allocation not given. Following the first vaccine or placebo injection, samples were taken on day 63. Using immunoSEQ multiplex PCR, the repertoire was profiled, and TCRdb retains in-frame clones only, with some absent. This table has 410,000 or so clones, 80% to 95% appearing once. This material consisted of peripheral blood, taken in a trial of Ad26.COV2.S vaccine versus placebo. Receptors originate from a person aged 18-65 years who received the Ad26.COV2.S COVID-19 vaccine or a placebo.

This clone came up once. This chain connects TRBV15 to TRBJ1-2, with D perhaps TRBD1 (5 bases). CDR1 LNHNV and CDR2 YYDKDF come from the germline V gene (reference sequence). This CDR3 contains 14 residues. V lost 1 base, J lost 4 bases, and 10 bases lay in between. This chain's CDR3 is CATSRVGGSYGYTF. As DNA, the CDR3 is TGTGCCACCAGCAGAGTTGGGGGGAGCTATGGCTACACCTTC.

This chain uses TRBV4-1 with TRBJ2-7, with TRBD2 matching 9 bases. This CDR3 region has 19 residues. The V gene end was trimmed by 2 bases and the J gene end by 5 bases; junction bases not matched to a gene: 19. Germline assignment: CDR1 MGHRA and CDR2 YSYEKL. The CDR3 sequence: CASSQRTREVGLAGNEQYF. DNA of the CDR3: TGCGCCAGCAGCCAAAGGACCCGGGAGGTGGGTCTAGCGGGAAACGAGCAGTACTTC.

This chain links TRBV5-4 with TRBJ1-5; a weak D match, TRBD1 (5 bases). This CDR3 is built from 18 residues. With 4 bases removed from V and 0 bases from J, the gap between germline ends came to 20 bases. Looked up from germline, CDR1 is SGHNT and CDR2 is YYREEE (reference sequence). The CDR3 is CASSQPRGTTFSNQPQHF. The DNA for the CDR3 is TGTGCCAGCAGCCAGCCCCGAGGGACTACCTTTAGCAATCAGCCCCAGCATTTT.

This chain uses TRBV10-3 with TRBJ2-7; D may correspond to TRBD1 or TRBD2 (5 bases each). Germline V gene data show CDR1 as ENHRY and CDR2 as SYGVKD. Trimming removed 5 bases at V and 2 bases at J, with 13 bases between. CDR3 length: 14 amino acids. Here the CDR3 reads CAISIRDAAYEQYF. The CDR3 bases are TGTGCCATCAGTATCCGGGACGCGGCCTACGAGCAGTACTTC.

The chain joins TRBV6-2 or TRBV6-3 to TRBJ2-5; TRBD2 might be the D (6 bases). The CDR3 is 14 amino acids. Germline CDR1 MNHEY, CDR2 SVGEGT. With 6 bases removed from V and 4 bases from J, the gap between germline ends came to 15 bases. CDR3 loop: CASSFKRGGETQYF. The CDR3 nucleotides read TGTGCCAGCAGCTTCAAGAGGGGAGGAGAGACCCAGTACTTC.

The gene calls are TRBV24-1 and TRBJ2-5; 7 bases fit TRBD1. Germline trimming cut 4 bases from V and 5 bases from J; bases unmatched to any gene: 9. This CDR3 is 15 amino acids long. CDR1 and CDR2 from the germline V gene are KGHDR and SFDVKD. This chain's CDR3 is CATSERQGIEETQYF. The CDR3, as DNA: TGTGCCACCAGTGAACGACAGGGTATAGAGGAGACCCAGTACTTC.

The genes are TRBV6-5 and TRBJ1-6; 7 nucleotides line up with TRBD1. Trimming removed 4 bases from V and 7 bases from J; junction bases left unmatched: 7. Germline V CDR1 and CDR2: MNHEY, SVGAGI. The CDR3 loop spans 15 amino acids. CDR3 sequence: CASSSPHRGNSPLHF. As DNA, the CDR3 is TGTGCCAGCAGTTCCCCCCACAGGGGCAATTCACCCCTCCACTTT.

The gene calls are TRBV18 and TRBJ1-1, with no clear D. Trimming removed 6 bases at V and 4 bases at J, with 12 bases between. The CDR3 runs to 13 residues. Germline V CDR1 and CDR2: KGHSH, LQKENI. This chain's CDR3 is CASSTGWATEAFF. For the CDR3, the DNA is TGTGCCAGCTCTACGGGGTGGGCCACTGAAGCTTTCTTT.

J is TRBJ2-1 and V is TRBV10-3; 8 positions agree with TRBD1. From germline, CDR1 is ENHRY and CDR2 SYGVKD. V gave up 0 bases and J gave up 3 bases; unmatched junction bases: 4. The CDR3 is made up of 16 amino acids. The CDR3 loop reads CAISESAGGIYNEQFF. CDR3 sequence (DNA): TGTGCCATCAGTGAGTCGGCAGGGGGCATCTACAATGAGCAGTTCTTC.

This chain connects TRBV6-5 to TRBJ2-7; no clear D. Germline CDR1 and CDR2: MNHEY and SVGAGI. The CDR3 runs 15 residues. Trimming pared 0 bases from V and 1 base from J, leaving 10 bases between. The CDR3 reads CASSYSFMPSYEQYF. The CDR3 DNA follows: TGTGCCAGCAGTTACTCATTCATGCCTTCCTACGAGCAGTACTTC.